This passage covers 18 T cell receptor beta chains from one sample sequenced in a study of T cell responses to AZD1222 COVID-19 vaccine. The protocol was immunoSEQ multiplex PCR, while the TCRdb copy is restricted to in-frame clones and leaves out a portion. The sample records roughly 120,000 clones, around 83% being singletons. The source was peripheral blood, collected 28 days after the second AZD1222 dose. Every receptor here comes from an adult who received the AZD1222 COVID-19 vaccine.

V and J are TRBV15 and TRBJ1-4; 8 bases agree with TRBD1. This CDR3 region has 16 residues. Germline-derived CDR1 and CDR2 are LNHNV and YYDKDF (reference sequence). The V gene end was trimmed by 1 base and the J gene end by 4 bases; junction bases not matched to a gene: 5. The CDR3 DNA is TGTGCCACCAGCAGAGGTCAGGGGGCGGGTAATGAAAAACTGTTTTTT. It codes for CATSRGQGAGNEKLFF.

The chain carries TRBV7-2 and TRBJ1-5, with TRBD1 identical over 7 bases. Germline CDR1 reads SGHTA; CDR2 reads FQGNSA. The CDR3 length is 13 residues. After removal of 8 bases from V and 4 bases from J, the junction contained 5 bases not matched to a gene. CDR3 amino acids: CASGGQANQPQHF. The CDR3 DNA sequence: TGTGCCAGCGGAGGACAGGCAAATCAGCCCCAGCATTTT.

The rearrangement joins TRBV5-5 to TRBJ1-2, with TRBD1 identical over 11 bases. The trim removed 3 bases at V and 8 bases at J, leaving 3 bases unmatched. This CDR3 is built from 13 residues. Germline V CDR1 and CDR2: SGHKS, YYEKEE (reference sequence). CDR3 protein: CASSYGTGGGYTF. CDR3 nucleotides: TGTGCCAGCAGCTACGGGACAGGGGGAGGCTACACCTTC.

The chain recombines TRBV5-1 with TRBJ1-2; tentative D call: TRBD1 (5 bases). Between the trimmed V and J ends, which lost 4 bases and 2 bases, there was a span of 12 bases. Germline CDR1 SGHRS, CDR2 YFSETQ. This CDR3 spans 14 amino acids. CDR3 sequence reads: CASSLETENYGYTF. The CDR3 coding sequence is TGCGCCAGCAGCCTCGAGACAGAAAACTATGGCTACACCTTC. Based on the CDR3 plus reference TRBV5-1 and TRBJ1-2, the full variable domain is KAGVTQTPRYLIKTRGQQVTLSCSPISGHRSVSWYQQTPGQGLQFLFEYFSETQRNKGNFPGRFSGRQFSNSRSEMNVSTLELGDSALYLCASSLETENYGYTFGSGTRLTVV.

The chain employs TRBV7-2 and TRBJ2-1; 12 bases map to TRBD2. CDR3 size: 17 residues. Germline assignment: CDR1 SGHTA and CDR2 FQGNSA. V lost 5 bases and J lost 2; bases outside the gene matches: 7. The CDR3 sequence is CASSPNLAGGPYNEQFF. DNA of the CDR3: TGTGCCAGCAGCCCAAACCTAGCGGGGGGGCCCTACAATGAGCAGTTCTTC.

This chain uses TRBV5-1 with TRBJ1-3, with 9 positions matching TRBD1. Per the germline V gene, CDR1 is SGHRS and CDR2 is YFSETQ. There are 15 residues in the CDR3. J gave up 8 bases and V 0 bases, and 6 bases lay outside the gene matches. The CDR3 reads CASSLGTGEEHTIYF. CDR3 coding DNA: TGCGCCAGCAGCTTGGGGACAGGGGAGGAGCACACCATATATTTT.

This chain uses TRBV6-5 with TRBJ1-5; D is unclear. Germline CDR1 reads MNHEY; CDR2 reads SVGAGI. V was trimmed by 6 bases and J by 2 bases, leaving 8 bases between them. This CDR3 contains 13 residues. CDR3 in amino acids: CASRGFGNQPQHF. CDR3 nucleotides: TGTGCCAGCAGGGGTTTTGGCAATCAGCCCCAGCATTTT.

The chain is built from TRBV3-1 (or the pseudogene TRBV3-2) and TRBJ1-6, with 9 nucleotides matching TRBD1. The V and J ends lost 4 bases and 7 bases, in that order; junction bases with no gene match: 14. CDR3 length: 18 amino acids. CDR1 is LGHDT and CDR2 is YNNKEL in the germline V gene (reference sequence). The CDR3 coding sequence is TGTGCCAGCAGCCCTTGGACAGGGGAAGGCACGGGGAATTCACCCCTCCACTTT. It yields the protein CASSPWTGEGTGNSPLHF.

The chain is built from TRBV27 and TRBJ2-3; D is perhaps TRBD2 (6 bases). The CDR3 loop spans 17 amino acids. The germline gives CDR1 MNHEY, CDR2 SMNVEV (reference sequence). V lost 4 bases and J 0 bases, leaving 17 bases between the germline ends. The CDR3 DNA reads as TGTGCCAGCAGTTCTCGCCTGCGGGGTACTAGCACAGATACGCAGTATTTT. Translating it yields CASSSRLRGTSTDTQYF.

The CDR3 loop is CASSLTGLSPLHF. CDR3 coding DNA: TGCGCCAGCAGCTTGACAGGGTTGTCACCCCTCCACTTT. This chain uses TRBV5-1 with TRBJ1-6, with D perhaps matching TRBD1 (6 bases). Trimming pared 1 base from V and 10 bases from J, leaving 9 bases between. The CDR3 sequence is 13 residues long. Germline V gene lookup returns CDR1 SGHRS and CDR2 YFSETQ. The complete variable domain, with remaining parts taken from reference TRBV5-1 and TRBJ1-6, reads KAGVTQTPRYLIKTRGQQVTLSCSPISGHRSVSWYQQTPGQGLQFLFEYFSETQRNKGNFPGRFSGRQFSNSRSEMNVSTLELGDSALYLCASSLTGLSPLHFGNGTRLTVT.

V gene TRBV30 combines with J gene TRBJ1-5; D is possibly TRBD1 (5 bases). V was cut by 3 bases and J by 7 bases, with 25 bases left in between. Germline lookup yields CDR1 GTSNPN and CDR2 SVGIG (reference sequence). This CDR3 contains 17 residues. Written as DNA, the CDR3 is TGTGCCTGGAGCGCCGTGGGCTTGGGGGGGGAGGGCCAGCCCCAGCATTTT. Encoded protein: CAWSAVGLGGEGQPQHF.

The rearrangement joins TRBV19 to TRBJ1-4; 9 nucleotides line up with TRBD1. The ends lost 5 bases at V and 8 bases at J; junction bases unmatched: 6. Germline values: CDR1 LNHDA, CDR2 SQIVND (reference sequence). The CDR3 has 14 residues. The CDR3 protein is CASSFGTGSEKLFF. In DNA, the CDR3 is TGTGCCAGTAGTTTCGGGACAGGGTCCGAAAAACTGTTTTTT.

The chain links TRBV24-1 to TRBJ2-2, with 9 bases fitting TRBD1. The CDR3 has 15 amino acids. Germline CDR1 KGHDR, CDR2 SFDVKD. Trimming at V came to 11 bases and at J to 5 bases, leaving 11 bases not matched to a gene. The CDR3 coding sequence is TGTGCCAACGATTTACAGGGGGCGCGGACCGGGGAGCTGTTTTTT. Translation: CANDLQGARTGELFF.

The CDR3 sequence is CASSIGGYSNQPQHF. CDR3 in DNA: TGTGCCAGTAGTATTGGTGGATATAGCAATCAGCCCCAGCATTTT. The chain carries TRBV19 and TRBJ1-5, with D unclear. CDR3 size: 15 residues. V was cut by 3 bases and J by 0 bases, with 9 bases left in between. Per germline, CDR1 LNHDA and CDR2 SQIVND (reference sequence).

The rearrangement joins TRBV28 to TRBJ2-3; TRBD1 matches 11 bases. V lost 5 bases and J lost 4; bases outside the gene matches: 5. The germline CDR1 and CDR2 sequences are MDHEN and SYDVKM. The CDR3 is 15 residues long. CDR3 residues: CASSPGTGGSDTQYF. DNA of the CDR3: TGTGCCAGCAGTCCCGGGACAGGGGGTTCAGATACGCAGTATTTT.

V is TRBV7-2 and J is TRBJ2-7; perhaps TRBD1 as D (7 bases). The CDR3 spans 17 residues. Trimming left V 1 base short and J 5 bases short, with 21 bases between. Germline CDR1 reads SGHTA; CDR2 reads FQGNSA. CDR3 protein: CASSLGMVGGGQDEQYF. In DNA form, the CDR3 reads TGTGCCAGCAGCTTAGGGATGGTCGGGGGCGGACAGGACGAGCAGTACTTC.

This chain uses TRBV18 with TRBJ1-1; TRBD1 is a possible D gene (6 bases). The V end lost 6 bases, the J end lost 9 bases, and 20 bases lay between the germline ends. The CDR3 spans 14 residues. Germline V gene sequence: CDR1 KGHSH, CDR2 LQKENI. The CDR3 DNA reads as TGTGCCAGCTCGGCGGGGGGGGCTGAATTAAAAGCTTTCTTT. This encodes CASSAGGAELKAFF.

The gene calls are TRBV28 and TRBJ1-1, with a tentative D call TRBD1 (6 bases). Germline values: CDR1 MDHEN, CDR2 SYDVKM. Trimming took 5 bases from V and 0 from J, leaving 16 bases between them. There are 16 residues in the CDR3. CDR3 sequence (DNA): TGTGCCAGCAGTCCATACAGGGCTCCGATGAACACTGAAGCTTTCTTT. This gives the protein CASSPYRAPMNTEAFF.